This is a list of T cell receptor beta chains from one sample in a study of blood T cell repertoires in COVID-19. Libraries were prepared by immunoSEQ multiplex PCR; TCRdb keeps only in-frame clonotypes and omits some of them. The sample holds roughly 150,000 clones, approximately 88% seen once. Sequenced: peripheral blood. The receptors derive from a human donor in a cohort sampled during active COVID-19. Each CDR3 is given with its conserved first and last residue. D genes are given only for firm matches. Size is omitted from some rows. Given values are once, few, many or a class for expanded clones.

D	size	J	V	DNA	CDR3
NA	NA	TRBJ2-1	TRBV9	TGTGCCAGCAGCGTATCGGGAGCCAAGATCGATGAGCAGTTCTTC	CASSVSGAKIDEQFF
TRBD1	NA	TRBJ1-5	TRBV5-4	TGTGCCAGCAGCTCGGGACAGAGCAATCAGCCCCAGCATTTT	CASSSGQSNQPQHF
TRBD2	NA	TRBJ2-3	TRBV9	TGTGCCAGCAGCGTAGGTCTAGCGGGAGGGGATACGCAGTATTTT	CASSVGLAGGDTQYF
NA	once	TRBJ2-1	TRBV7-3	TGTGCCAGCAGCTTAACCCCAAATGAGCAGTTCTTC	CASSLTPNEQFF
NA	NA	TRBJ2-1	TRBV11-1	TGTGCCAGCACCTGGGGGGTCGGGGAGCTTTACAATGAGCAGTTCTTC	CASTWGVGELYNEQFF
TRBD1	NA	TRBJ2-7	TRBV5-4	TGTGCCAGCAGCTTGGACGACAGGGCCTACGAGCAGTACTTC	CASSLDDRAYEQYF
TRBD2	NA	TRBJ2-3	TRBV25-1	TGTGCCAGCAGTGAATCGGGGGGTCGCACAGATACGCAGTATTTT	CASSESGGRTDTQYF
NA	NA	TRBJ1-1	TRBV20-1	TGCAGTGCTAGTCGGGGGGGGGAACCTGAAGCTTTCTTT	CSASRGGEPEAFF
NA	NA	TRBJ1-4	TRBV18	TGTGCCAGCTTCCGTACAGACCGCGCCGGGGATGAAAAACTGTTTTTT	CASFRTDRAGDEKLFF
NA	NA	TRBJ2-7	TRBV2	TGTGCCAGCAGTTGGAGCTCCTACGAGCAGTACTTC	CASSWSSYEQYF
NA	NA	TRBJ1-5	TRBV27	TGTGCCAGCAGTACCACGGGGGTTAGCAATCAGCCCCAGCATTTT	CASSTTGVSNQPQHF
NA	NA	TRBJ1-1	TRBV6-4	TGTGCCAGCAGTCCGACTGCGAACACTGAAGCTTTCTTT	CASSPTANTEAFF
TRBD1	NA	TRBJ2-7	TRBV9	TGTGCCAGCAGCGTAGCACAGGGGGACGAGCAGTACTTC	CASSVAQGDEQYF
TRBD1	NA	TRBJ1-1	TRBV5-1	TGCGCCAGCAGCCCTGGACAGGGTGGACCACAGAACACTGAAGCTTTCTTT	CASSPGQGGPQNTEAFF
TRBD1	once	TRBJ1-3	TRBV6-5	TGTGCCAGCAGTGACTCCTGGACAGGGGGCACCATATATTTT	CASSDSWTGGTIYF
NA	NA	TRBJ2-5	TRBV30	TGTGCCTTGCGCCGAGGGGGGACCCAGTACTTC	CALRRGGTQYF
TRBD1	NA	TRBJ2-1	TRBV11-2	TGTGCCAGCAGCTTAGGGACAGGGGTATACAATGAGCAGTTCTTC	CASSLGTGVYNEQFF
TRBD1	NA	TRBJ2-7	TRBV6-5	TGTGCCAGCAGCCCCAGGACAGGGCCCACCTACGAGCAGTACTTC	CASSPRTGPTYEQYF
TRBD1	NA	TRBJ2-7	TRBV5-1	TGCGCCAGCAGCTTTGGGACAGGGGGTAACGAGCAGTACTTC	CASSFGTGGNEQYF
NA	NA	TRBJ2-1	TRBV28	TGTGCCAGCAGTTTCCCTATAGGGGGCGCGGGGGAGCAGTTCTTC	CASSFPIGGAGEQFF
TRBD1	few	TRBJ1-2	TRBV6-5	TGTGCCAGCAGTTTCAGGGGGCGCCTGGCCGGCTACACCTTC	CASSFRGRLAGYTF
TRBD1	once	TRBJ1-2	TRBV30	TGTGCCTGGAGTGCTGGGCAGGGGGATTATGGCTACACCTTC	CAWSAGQGDYGYTF
NA	NA	TRBJ1-1	TRBV4-3	TGCGCCAGCAGCCAAGATCCTTCGGGGGCTGAAGCTTTCTTT	CASSQDPSGAEAFF
TRBD1	NA	TRBJ2-5	TRBV9	TGTGCCAGCAGCTCTGGGACAGTAAAAGAGACCCAGTACTTC	CASSSGTVKETQYF
TRBD1	NA	TRBJ1-1	TRBV19	TGTGCCAGTAGTATCCCACTGGACAGGGTGAATTTCTTT	CASSIPLDRVNFF
NA	NA	TRBJ1-5	TRBV7-9	TGTGCCAGCAGCTTAGCGGGGCGGAATCAGCCCCAGCATTTT	CASSLAGRNQPQHF
TRBD2	NA	TRBJ2-2	TRBV2	TGTGCCAGCAGCTCCGGGACTAGCGGGGGCCAGGGCACCGTCGGGGAGCTGTTTTTT	CASSSGTSGGQGTVGELFF
NA	NA	TRBJ1-2	TRBV19	TGTGCCAGTAGTCCGCGACAACTAGTAAACTATGGCTACACCTTC	CASSPRQLVNYGYTF
NA	NA	TRBJ2-5	TRBV6-5	TGTGCCACTCTCAGGTCAGAGACCCAGTACTTC	CATLRSETQYF
NA	NA	TRBJ1-5	TRBV7-8	TGTGCCAGCAGCTTAGATCGGGTCAATCCCAATCAGCCCCAGCATTTT	CASSLDRVNPNQPQHF
TRBD1	NA	TRBJ1-2	TRBV10-3	TGTGCCATCAGTGAGATCCAGACAGGGCAAGGCTACACCTTC	CAISEIQTGQGYTF
NA	NA	TRBJ2-5	TRBV11-2	TGTGCCAGCAGCAGAGGACAAAGTTTGTGGGAGACCCAGTACTTC	CASSRGQSLWETQYF
TRBD1	NA	TRBJ1-2	TRBV6-2/TRBV6-3	TGTGCCAGCAGTTACTCGACGGGACAGGGTTACAACTATGGCTACACCTTC	CASSYSTGQGYNYGYTF
NA	once	TRBJ1-4	TRBV30	TGTGCCTGGAATTCTCAGTCAACTAATGAAAAACTGTTTTTT	CAWNSQSTNEKLFF
NA	NA	TRBJ1-2	TRBV5-1	TGCGCCAGCAGCCCTGGGGCCGTTGGCTACACCTTC	CASSPGAVGYTF
NA	NA	TRBJ1-5	TRBV30	TGTGCCTGGAGTAGGAACAGGGAAGGCAATCAGCCCCAGCATTTT	CAWSRNREGNQPQHF
NA	once	TRBJ1-5	TRBV24-1	TGTGCCACCAGTGAGTCCGGTAGCAATCAGCCCCAGCATTTT	CATSESGSNQPQHF
TRBD2	NA	TRBJ2-7	TRBV30	TGTGCCTGGAGTGAAAGCGGGGGGGCCTACGAGCAGTACTTC	CAWSESGGAYEQYF
TRBD2	once	TRBJ2-7	TRBV5-1	TGCGCCAGCAGCTTGTCCGGGGGGAGACTAGCGTGGGACGAGCAGTACTTC	CASSLSGGRLAWDEQYF
NA	NA	TRBJ1-5	TRBV19	TGTGCCAGTAGTTGGCGAGCGGGACATAACCCCCAGCCCCAGCATTTT	CASSWRAGHNPQPQHF
NA	NA	TRBJ2-4	TRBV3-1/TRBV3-2	TGTGCCAGCACCCCTAGTCGACTAGCCAAAAACATTCAGTACTTC	CASTPSRLAKNIQYF
NA	NA	TRBJ1-6	TRBV7-3	TGTGCCAGCAGCTTGGGAGGGGGTTACGGCAATTCACCCCTCCACTTT	CASSLGGGYGNSPLHF
NA	NA	TRBJ1-2	TRBV24-1	TGTGCCACCAGTGATGGCTTCGGGGGGATCGGCGGCTACACCTTC	CATSDGFGGIGGYTF
TRBD1	NA	TRBJ1-1	TRBV9	TGTGCCAGCAGCGTCACAGGGGGGGGCTCTGAAGCTTTCTTT	CASSVTGGGSEAFF
NA	NA	TRBJ2-7	TRBV27	TGTGCCGCAGGGGCGGCCAGCAGGTTCTACGAGCAGTACTTC	CAAGAASRFYEQYF
NA	NA	TRBJ1-6	TRBV6-4	TGTGCCAGCAGGGCAGAACTGGCGGGGAATTCACCCCTCCACTTT	CASRAELAGNSPLHF
NA	NA	TRBJ2-7	TRBV5-6	TGTGCCAGCAGCTTGGACCCCACCGGCGAGCAGTACTTC	CASSLDPTGEQYF
NA	once	TRBJ2-1	TRBV12-5	TGTGCTAGTGGTTTGTTCCTAGCGTCGGGGAATGAGCAGTTCTTC	CASGLFLASGNEQFF
TRBD2	NA	TRBJ2-7	TRBV7-2	TGTGCCAGCAGCCTTAGCGGGGACTCCTACGAGCAGTACTTC	CASSLSGDSYEQYF
TRBD1	NA	TRBJ2-7	TRBV6-5	TGTGCCAGCAGTAGACAGGGGGTCTCCTACGAGCAGTACTTC	CASSRQGVSYEQYF
NA	NA	TRBJ2-5	TRBV3-1/TRBV3-2	TGTGCCAGCAGCCAAGTCCTTCAAGAGACCCAGTACTTC	CASSQVLQETQYF
TRBD2	NA	TRBJ2-2	TRBV6-5	TGTGCCAGCAGGAGACTAGCGGCGAACACCGGGGAGCTGTTTTTT	CASRRLAANTGELFF
NA	once	TRBJ2-5	TRBV5-1	TGCGCCAGCAGCTTTGAGGGAGTCAGTAGCGAGACCCAGTACTTC	CASSFEGVSSETQYF
TRBD2	NA	TRBJ2-7	TRBV5-4	TGTGCCAGCAGCTTGGCTAGCGGGGGGACCTACGAGCAGTACTTC	CASSLASGGTYEQYF
TRBD1	NA	TRBJ2-7	TRBV3-1/TRBV3-2	TGTGCCAGCAGCCTGGGACAGGCCCCCATCAAGCAGTACTTC	CASSLGQAPIKQYF
NA	NA	TRBJ2-5	TRBV7-7	TGTGCCAGCAGCCAGGGCGGGGCAATACAAGAGACCCAGTACTTC	CASSQGGAIQETQYF
NA	once	TRBJ1-3	TRBV7-9	TGTGCCAGCAGCTCGCCCTCCGGGGGGGCCATATATTTT	CASSSPSGGAIYF
TRBD1	NA	TRBJ2-3	TRBV7-9	TGTGCCAGCAGCTTGACAGGGAGTAGCACAGATACGCAGTATTTT	CASSLTGSSTDTQYF